Sequencing of this TCR beta chain was carried out in a study of T cells in localized non-small cell lung cancer. Overall study findings and caveats: Clonality of T cells reached its maximum in uninvolved adjacent lung, surpassing tumor.

TCRdb keeps only in-frame clones here, not all; method: immunoSEQ multiplex PCR. This sample carries under 65,000 clones, over 80% of them seen once, and the ten largest clones take about 20%. This clone showed up just once. Its target is unknown. CDR1 MDHEN and CDR2 SYDVKM come from the germline V gene. V gave up 2 bases and J gave up 2 bases, with 7 bases separating them. The CDR3 is 15 amino acids. The receptor comes from an older female donor with stage II squamous cell lung carcinoma. The sequencing here drew on peripheral blood, taken before any cancer treatment. The chain is built from TRBV28 and TRBJ2-6; no reliable D call. The chain's CDR3 is CASSLPLTGANVLTF. As DNA, the CDR3 is TGTGCCAGCAGTTTACCTTTGACTGGGGCCAACGTCCTGACTTTC. Together with reference TRBV28 and TRBJ2-6, the CDR3 gives the full variable domain: DVKVTQSSRYLVKRTGEKVFLECVQDMDHENMFWYRQDPGLGLRLIYFSYDVKMKEKGDIPEGYSVSREKKERFSLILESASTNQTSMYLCASSLPLTGANVLTFGAGSRLTVL.